These 16 T cell receptor beta chains came from one sample sequenced in a study of blood T cell repertoires in COVID-19. Sequenced by immunoSEQ multiplex PCR; TCRdb stores in-frame clones only, minus some. The sample gives 250,000 or so clones, more than 65% of which show up once; more than 3% is in the top ten. Material for sequencing was PBMCs or T cells enriched from blood (not recorded which). Receptors were obtained from a man aged 50 or older who had recovered from COVID-19.

The chain is built from TRBV5-1 and TRBJ1-2; tentative D call: TRBD1 (5 bases). CDR3 length: 14 amino acids. V dropped 1 base and J dropped 4 bases, with 11 bases sitting between them. Germline CDR1 reads SGHRS; CDR2 reads YFSETQ. Written as DNA, the CDR3 is TGCGCCAGCAGCTTGTCCCGGGGGGGCTATGGCTACACCTTC. Translation gives CASSLSRGGYGYTF.

The chain has TRBV7-2 and TRBJ1-6, with D possibly TRBD1 on 6 matching bases. The CDR3 consists of 15 residues. The germline V and J ends were trimmed by 4 bases and 9 bases, with 16 bases remaining between them. Germline V gene sequence: CDR1 SGHTA, CDR2 FQGNSA. The CDR3 protein is CASSSRGGAPSPLHF. DNA of the CDR3: TGTGCCAGCAGCTCGAGGGGGGGGGCACCTTCACCCCTCCACTTT. The full variable domain, completed using reference TRBV7-2 and TRBJ1-6, is GAGVSQSPSNKVTEKGKDVELRCDPISGHTALYWYRQSLGQGLEFLIYFQGNSAPDKSGLPSDRFSAERTGGSVSTLTIQRTQQEDSAVYLCASSSRGGAPSPLHFGNGTRLTVT.

The V gene is TRBV30, the J gene TRBJ1-2; 11 bases are shared with TRBD1. The CDR3 consists of 14 residues. Trimming took 3 bases from V and 2 from J; bases not matched to a gene: 2. Germline CDR1 and CDR2: GTSNPN and SVGIG (reference sequence). CDR3 bases: TGTGCCTGGAGAGGACAGGGGGCCAACTATGGCTACACCTTC. Protein sequence: CAWRGQGANYGYTF.

The chain employs TRBV19 and TRBJ1-2; a possible D gene is TRBD1 (5 bases). Germline CDR1 is LNHDA and CDR2 is SQIVND (reference sequence). There are 13 residues in the CDR3. Trimming shortened V by 1 base and J by 8 bases, and 11 bases separated the two germline ends. Here the CDR3 DNA reads TGTGCCAGTAGTATAGCGGTTCAGGGCGGCTACACCTTC. This translates into CASSIAVQGGYTF. Filled out from reference TRBV19 and TRBJ1-2, the complete variable domain reads DGGITQSPKYLFRKEGQNVTLSCEQNLNHDAMYWYRQDPGQGLRLIYYSQIVNDFQKGDIAEGYSVSREKKESFPLTVTSAQKNPTAFYLCASSIAVQGGYTFGSGTRLTVV.

V gene TRBV13 combines with J gene TRBJ1-2; TRBD1 is a possible D gene (5 bases). CDR3 length equals 13 residues. CDR1 PRHDT and CDR2 FYEKMQ come from the germline V gene (reference sequence). V lost 5 bases and J lost 3, with 10 bases in between. The CDR3 reads CASSAGTDYGYTF. DNA of the CDR3: TGTGCCAGCAGCGCCGGGACTGACTATGGCTACACCTTC.

The chain joins TRBV4-1 to TRBJ1-5, with a tentative D call TRBD1 (5 bases). There are 15 residues in the CDR3. The V gene lost 3 bases and the J gene lost 0 bases, with 9 bases spanning the gap. Germline lookup yields CDR1 MGHRA and CDR2 YSYEKL. CDR3 loop: CASSHDDSSNQPQHF. CDR3 nucleotide sequence: TGCGCCAGCAGCCATGACGACAGTAGCAATCAGCCCCAGCATTTT.

This rearrangement joins TRBV7-2 to TRBJ2-7; the match to TRBD2 covers 7 bases. Per the germline V gene, CDR1 is SGHTA and CDR2 is FQGNSA. The junction had 3 bases not matched to a gene; V was cut back by 1 base and J by 0 bases. The length of the CDR3 is 15 residues. The CDR3 region is CASSLGLAVSYEQYF. In nucleotides, the CDR3 is TGTGCCAGCAGCTTAGGCCTAGCGGTCTCCTACGAGCAGTACTTC.

This CDR3 is CASSVVGHNTGELFF. CDR3 DNA: TGTGCCAGCAGCGTAGTGGGACATAACACCGGGGAGCTGTTTTTT. This chain joins TRBV9 and TRBJ2-2; possibly TRBD1 for D (6 bases). The CDR3 consists of 15 residues. CDR1 is SGDLS and CDR2 is YYNGEE in the germline V gene. Between the trimmed V and J ends, which lost 0 bases and 2 bases, there was a span of 8 bases.

The chain is built from TRBV27 and TRBJ2-3; D remains unclear. Germline V gives CDR1 MNHEY, CDR2 SMNVEV (reference sequence). The CDR3 length is 14 residues. Trimming removed 3 bases from V and 2 bases from J, with 9 bases in between. CDR3 in DNA: TGTGCCAGCAGTTTGGGCAGAACCACAGATACGCAGTATTTT. Translated, it gives CASSLGRTTDTQYF.

The rearrangement links TRBV29-1 to TRBJ1-6, with TRBD1 matching over 7 bases. Germline V CDR1 and CDR2: SQVTM, ANQGSEA. The CDR3 covers 13 residues. Trimming removed 7 bases from V and 8 bases from J; junction bases left unmatched: 8. The CDR3, as DNA: TGCAGCGCTTCAGACAGGGTGCATTCACCCCTCCACTTT. This codes for CSASDRVHSPLHF.

The V call is TRBV12-5, the J call TRBJ1-1, with unresolved D. V was trimmed by 0 bases and J by 1 base, leaving 12 bases between them. Germline CDR1 reads LGHNT; CDR2 reads FRNRAP. This CDR3 is 16 amino acids long. The CDR3 loop reads CASGLVLSKRNTEAFF. CDR3 nucleotides: TGTGCTAGTGGTTTGGTACTCTCCAAGCGGAACACTGAAGCTTTCTTT.

V gene TRBV10-2 combines with J gene TRBJ2-5; TRBD1 agrees at 8 bases. This CDR3 is built from 12 residues. V dropped 8 bases and J dropped 1; count of bases not matched to a gene: 0. Germline-derived CDR1 and CDR2 are WSHSY and SAAADI. The chain's CDR3 is CASGTGQETQYF. Here the CDR3 DNA reads TGCGCCAGCGGGACAGGCCAAGAGACCCAGTACTTC.

V and J are TRBV3-1 (or the pseudogene TRBV3-2) and TRBJ2-5; TRBD2 matches at 10 bases. V trimming: 0 bases; J trimming: 4 bases; junction bases outside the gene matches: 8. The germline V gene encodes CDR1 LGHDT and CDR2 YNNKEL (reference sequence). The CDR3 length is 17 residues. In DNA, the CDR3 is TGTGCCAGCAGCCAAGATCTCCTAGCGGGAGTGGCAGAGACCCAGTACTTC. This sequence encodes CASSQDLLAGVAETQYF.

The genes are TRBV7-9 and TRBJ2-1; maybe TRBD1 (6 bases). Germline V gene data show CDR1 as SEHNR and CDR2 as FQNEAQ (reference sequence). V was clipped by 6 bases and J by 6 bases, with 24 bases between them. The CDR3 extends over 17 amino acids. CDR3 residues: CASRKAMGAREGNEQFF. CDR3 nucleotides: TGTGCCAGCAGGAAAGCTATGGGGGCAAGGGAAGGCAATGAGCAGTTCTTC.

The chain combines TRBV5-1 with TRBJ2-3; 7 bases align to TRBD1. From germline, CDR1 is SGHRS and CDR2 YFSETQ. V dropped 0 bases and J dropped 5; count of bases not matched to a gene: 6. The CDR3 has 15 residues. The CDR3 coding sequence is TGCGCCAGCAGCTTGGTAGGCCGACAGGGAGATACGCAGTATTTT. Amino acid sequence: CASSLVGRQGDTQYF. Drawing the rest from reference TRBV5-1 and TRBJ2-3, the complete variable domain is KAGVTQTPRYLIKTRGQQVTLSCSPISGHRSVSWYQQTPGQGLQFLFEYFSETQRNKGNFPGRFSGRQFSNSRSEMNVSTLELGDSALYLCASSLVGRQGDTQYFGPGTRLTVL.

The rearrangement joins TRBV18 to TRBJ1-2; 7 bases map to TRBD1. The germline CDR1 and CDR2 sequences are KGHSH and LQKENI. This CDR3 is 14 amino acids long. V lost 0 bases and J lost 4; bases outside the gene matches: 2. The CDR3 region has the DNA TGTGCCAGCTCACCACCCTGGGACAGCTATGGCTACACCTTC. It specifies CASSPPWDSYGYTF.